The rows below give T cell receptor beta chains drawn from one sample of a study of T cells in localized non-small cell lung cancer. The protocol was immunoSEQ multiplex PCR, while the TCRdb copy is restricted to in-frame clones and leaves out a portion. The sample consists of roughly 61,000 clones, about four fifths of them appearing once. This sample comprised PBMCs, obtained before any cancer treatment. The receptors stem from a man aged 40 to 75 with stage II lung adenocarcinoma. The CDR3 runs from the conserved cysteine through the conserved F or W. D genes are given only for firm matches. Only some rows state a clone size, as once, few, many or a class for expanded clones.

V gene	clone size	J gene	D gene	CDR3 protein	CDR3 DNA
TRBV10-3	.	TRBJ2-1	TRBD2	CAISEFGTSGNNEQFF	TGTGCCATCAGTGAGTTCGGGACTAGCGGAAACAATGAGCAGTTCTTC
TRBV5-1	.	TRBJ2-1	.	CASRSTGTAGDEQFF	TGCGCCAGCAGATCGACCGGGACTGCTGGCGATGAGCAGTTCTTC
TRBV29-1	.	TRBJ2-5	TRBD1	CSSRQGDKAYF	TGCAGCTCCAGACAGGGCGACAAAGCATACTTC
TRBV13	.	TRBJ2-5	.	CASSIRQVRTETQYF	TGTGCCAGCAGCATAAGACAGGTCCGAACAGAGACCCAGTACTTC
TRBV7-3	.	TRBJ1-1	.	CASSLRGTEAFF	TGTGCCAGCAGCTTAAGGGGAACTGAAGCTTTCTTT
TRBV9	.	TRBJ2-5	TRBD2	CASSVGLAGGLGETQYF	TGTGCCAGCAGCGTAGGACTAGCGGGAGGGCTCGGGGAGACCCAGTACTTC
TRBV27	.	TRBJ1-5	.	CASSLTRTASYSNQPQHF	TGTGCCAGCAGTTTAACGCGGACAGCAAGCTATAGCAATCAGCCCCAGCATTTT
TRBV15	.	TRBJ2-1	.	CATSNRLNNEQFF	TGTGCCACCAGTAATCGCCTCAACAATGAGCAGTTCTTC
TRBV10-2	.	TRBJ2-1	.	CASSPNWAGSSYNEQFF	TGCGCCAGCAGCCCCAATTGGGCCGGGAGCTCCTACAATGAGCAGTTCTTC
TRBV18	.	TRBJ1-3	.	CASSLERDRTSGNTIYF	TGTGCCAGCTCACTCGAAAGAGACAGGACTTCTGGAAACACCATATATTTT
TRBV9	.	TRBJ1-1	.	CASSVGPGRGKGEAFF	TGTGCCAGCAGCGTAGGCCCAGGACGGGGAAAAGGGGAAGCTTTCTTT
TRBV9	few	TRBJ2-2	.	CASSPLVAGELFF	TGTGCCAGCAGCCCGTTGGTGGCCGGGGAGCTGTTTTTT
TRBV5-1	.	TRBJ2-3	.	CASSLGLERTSTDTQYF	TGCGCCAGCAGCTTGGGGTTAGAGCGGACTAGCACAGATACGCAGTATTTT
TRBV7-2	.	TRBJ1-2	TRBD1	CASSPRQGGGYTF	TGTGCCAGCAGCCCGAGACAGGGGGGAGGCTACACCTTC
TRBV29-1	.	TRBJ2-5	TRBD2	CSAIFPGGETQYF	TGCAGCGCCATATTCCCGGGAGGAGAGACCCAGTACTTC
TRBV30	.	TRBJ2-1	TRBD2	CAWSDGLAGPYNEQFF	TGTGCCTGGAGTGACGGACTAGCGGGGCCCTACAATGAGCAGTTCTTC
TRBV5-8	.	TRBJ2-1	TRBD2	CASSLQAGLNEQFF	TGTGCCAGCAGCTTACAAGCGGGACTCAATGAGCAGTTCTTC
TRBV19	.	TRBJ1-5	.	CASSIPGRGANQPQHF	TGTGCCAGTAGTATCCCGGGGAGGGGCGCCAATCAGCCCCAGCATTTT
TRBV19	few	TRBJ2-6	TRBD1	CASSPGTGVFGANVLTF	TGTGCCAGTAGCCCCGGGACAGGGGTCTTTGGGGCCAACGTCCTGACTTTC
TRBV5-1	.	TRBJ2-5	.	CASSLSETRYGETQYF	TGCGCCAGCAGCCTATCTGAGACTAGATACGGGGAGACCCAGTACTTC
TRBV9	.	TRBJ1-2	.	CASSGMWGGYTF	TGTGCCAGCAGCGGAATGTGGGGTGGCTACACCTTC
TRBV19	.	TRBJ2-5	TRBD2	CASSIDFWEGEETQYF	TGTGCCAGTAGTATAGATTTCTGGGAGGGAGAGGAGACCCAGTACTTC
TRBV18	.	TRBJ2-1	.	CASSPQRRLRSNEQFF	TGTGCCAGCTCACCACAAAGAAGATTAAGGTCCAATGAGCAGTTCTTC
TRBV19	.	TRBJ1-5	.	CASSIGGGEGSQPQHF	TGTGCCAGTAGTATAGGAGGGGGGGAGGGTTCTCAGCCCCAGCATTTT
TRBV28	.	TRBJ2-4	TRBD1	CASSRGTGKNIQYF	TGTGCCAGCAGCCGAGGGACAGGTAAAAACATTCAGTACTTC
TRBV5-1	.	TRBJ1-1	.	CASSLVGGRGTEAFF	TGCGCCAGCAGCTTGGTCGGCGGGCGAGGCACTGAAGCTTTCTTT
TRBV7-6	.	TRBJ1-1	TRBD1	CASSRQGATEAFF	TGTGCCAGCAGCCGACAGGGGGCTACTGAAGCTTTCTTT
TRBV30	.	TRBJ2-7	.	CAWSVEGGGSYEQYF	TGTGCCTGGAGTGTAGAGGGTGGCGGTTCCTACGAGCAGTACTTC
TRBV27	.	TRBJ1-5	.	CASSPRNYQPQHF	TGTGCCAGCAGTCCGCGGAACTATCAGCCCCAGCATTTT